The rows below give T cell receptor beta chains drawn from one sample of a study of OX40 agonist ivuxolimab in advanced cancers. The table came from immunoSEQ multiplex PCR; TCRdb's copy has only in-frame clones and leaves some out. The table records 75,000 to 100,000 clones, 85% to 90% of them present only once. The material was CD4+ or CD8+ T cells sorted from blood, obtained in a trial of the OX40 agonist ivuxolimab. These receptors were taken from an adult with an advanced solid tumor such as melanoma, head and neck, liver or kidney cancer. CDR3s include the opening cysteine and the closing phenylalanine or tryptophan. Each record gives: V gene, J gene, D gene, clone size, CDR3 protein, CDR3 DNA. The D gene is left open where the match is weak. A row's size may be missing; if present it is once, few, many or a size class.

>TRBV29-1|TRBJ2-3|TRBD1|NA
CSVPQGASTDTQYF
TGCAGCGTTCCACAGGGGGCTTCCACAGATACGCAGTATTTT
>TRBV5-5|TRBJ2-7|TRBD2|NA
CASSFTGGNEQYF
TGTGCCAGCAGCTTCACGGGAGGCAACGAGCAGTACTTC
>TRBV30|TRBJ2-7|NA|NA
CAWSVRWSAYEQYF
TGTGCCTGGAGTGTACGGTGGAGTGCCTACGAGCAGTACTTC
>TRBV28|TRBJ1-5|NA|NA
CASSLGSGRSLYQPQHF
TGTGCCAGCAGTTTAGGGTCAGGGCGCAGTCTCTACCAGCCCCAGCATTTT
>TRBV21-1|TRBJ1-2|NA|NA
CASSKWALTGTGGFTF
TGTGCCAGCAGCAAATGGGCACTGACCGGGACAGGGGGATTCACCTTC
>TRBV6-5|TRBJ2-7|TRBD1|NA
CASSFFSGTGLEQYF
TGTGCCAGCAGTTTTTTCTCGGGGACAGGGCTCGAGCAGTACTTC
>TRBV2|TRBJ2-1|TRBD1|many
CASRAGGASYNEQFF
TGTGCCAGCAGGGCAGGGGGCGCCTCCTACAATGAGCAGTTCTTC
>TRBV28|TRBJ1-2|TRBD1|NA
CASSLSTQGPNYGYTF
TGTGCCAGCAGCTTGAGTACACAGGGGCCTAACTATGGCTACACCTTC
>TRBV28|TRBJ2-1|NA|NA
CASSLGIRSYNEQFF
TGTGCCAGCAGTTTAGGGATCCGGAGCTACAATGAGCAGTTCTTC
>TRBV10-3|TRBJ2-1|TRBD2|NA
CAISPQGAGGPAEQFF
TGTGCCATCAGCCCTCAAGGGGCGGGAGGGCCGGCTGAGCAGTTCTTC
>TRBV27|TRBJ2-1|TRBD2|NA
CASSLAGAHNEQFF
TGTGCCAGCAGTTTAGCGGGAGCCCACAATGAGCAGTTCTTC
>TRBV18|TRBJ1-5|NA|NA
CASSPPNNQPQHF
TGTGCCAGCTCACCCCCAAACAATCAGCCCCAGCATTTT
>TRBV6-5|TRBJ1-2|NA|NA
CASSPRTANYGYTF
TGTGCCAGCAGTCCAAGGACAGCTAACTATGGCTACACCTTC
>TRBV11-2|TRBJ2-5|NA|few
CASSLDPQTQYF
TGTGCCAGCAGCTTAGATCCCCAGACCCAGTACTTC
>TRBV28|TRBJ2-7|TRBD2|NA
CASSPAGGESSYEQYF
TGTGCCAGCAGTCCAGCGGGAGGGGAGAGCTCCTACGAGCAGTACTTC
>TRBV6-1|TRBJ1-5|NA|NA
CASTRTEVGDQPQHF
TGTGCCAGCACACGGACAGAGGTGGGCGATCAGCCCCAGCATTTT
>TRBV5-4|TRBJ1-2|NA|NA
CASSMDANYGYTF
TGTGCCAGCAGCATGGACGCAAACTATGGCTACACCTTC
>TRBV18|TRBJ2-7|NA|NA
CASSPPSQTYEQYF
TGTGCCAGCTCACCACCGAGCCAGACCTACGAGCAGTACTTC
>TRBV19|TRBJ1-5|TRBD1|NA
CASSARGDGNQPQHF
TGTGCCAGTAGTGCCAGGGGGGATGGCAATCAGCCCCAGCATTTT
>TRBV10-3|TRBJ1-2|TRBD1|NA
CAITRDRANYGYTF
TGTGCCATCACTCGGGACAGGGCGAACTATGGCTACACCTTC
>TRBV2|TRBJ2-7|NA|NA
CASTAQPTYEQYF
TGTGCCAGCACGGCGCAGCCCACCTACGAGCAGTACTTC
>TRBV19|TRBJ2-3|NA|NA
CASSAQGRGSTDTQYF
TGTGCCAGTAGTGCCCAGGGTAGGGGCAGCACAGATACGCAGTATTTT
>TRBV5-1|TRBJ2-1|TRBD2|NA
CASSLLSGSSYNEQFF
TGCGCCAGCAGCCTCCTTAGCGGGAGCTCCTACAATGAGCAGTTCTTC
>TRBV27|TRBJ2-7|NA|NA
CASSLTSNGAYEQYF
TGTGCCAGCAGTTTAACATCCAATGGGGCCTACGAGCAGTACTTC
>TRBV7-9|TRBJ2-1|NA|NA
CASSLGSYNEQFF
TGTGCCAGCAGCTTGGGCAGCTACAATGAGCAGTTCTTC
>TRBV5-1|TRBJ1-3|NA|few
CASSPGFSYSGNTIYF
TGCGCCAGCAGCCCTGGGTTCTCCTACTCTGGAAACACCATATATTTT
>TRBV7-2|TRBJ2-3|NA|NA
CASSLPGDTQYF
TGTGCCAGCAGCTTACCCGGAGATACGCAGTATTTT
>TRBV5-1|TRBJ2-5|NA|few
CASSLYPDSQETQYF
TGCGCCAGCAGCTTGTATCCGGACAGCCAAGAGACCCAGTACTTC
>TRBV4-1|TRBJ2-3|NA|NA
CASSQTPDGDTQYF
TGCGCCAGCAGCCAAACTCCCGACGGAGATACGCAGTATTTT
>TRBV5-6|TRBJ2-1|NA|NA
CASSFIYSPVHEQFF
TGTGCCAGCAGCTTTATCTACTCCCCAGTCCATGAGCAGTTCTTC
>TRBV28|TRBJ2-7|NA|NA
CASTHLQGRVHEQYF
TGTGCCAGCACTCATTTGCAGGGGAGAGTCCACGAGCAGTACTTC
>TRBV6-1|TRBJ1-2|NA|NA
CASSDVGGDYGYTF
TGTGCCAGCAGTGACGTAGGGGGAGACTATGGCTACACCTTC
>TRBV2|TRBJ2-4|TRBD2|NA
CAHGRGGPVNIQYF
TGTGCCCACGGGCGGGGAGGGCCTGTAAACATTCAGTACTTC
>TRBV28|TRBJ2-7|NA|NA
CASRKQETYEQYF
TGTGCCAGCAGGAAACAGGAAACCTACGAGCAGTACTTC
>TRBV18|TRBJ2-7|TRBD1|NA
CASSPGQGVSYEQYF
TGTGCCAGCTCACCTGGACAGGGGGTGAGTTACGAGCAGTACTTC
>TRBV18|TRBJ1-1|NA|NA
CASSEGGDTEAFF
TGTGCCAGCTCAGAGGGTGGGGACACTGAAGCTTTCTTT
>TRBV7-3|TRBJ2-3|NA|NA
CASSPAGGYTDTQYF
TGTGCCAGCAGCCCCGCTGGAGGATACACAGATACGCAGTATTTT
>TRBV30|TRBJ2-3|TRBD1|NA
CAWSNRGQGDTQYF
TGTGCCTGGAGTAACAGGGGGCAAGGAGATACGCAGTATTTT
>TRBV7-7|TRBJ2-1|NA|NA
CASSLEQTDEQFF
TGTGCTAGCAGCTTAGAGCAGACAGATGAGCAGTTCTTC
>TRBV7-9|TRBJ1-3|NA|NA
CASSLSETGNTIYF
TGTGCCAGCAGCTTATCGGAAACAGGAAACACCATATATTTT
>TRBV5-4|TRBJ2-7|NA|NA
CASSLGLETYEQYF
TGTGCCAGCAGCTTGGGGCTTGAGACCTACGAGCAGTACTTC